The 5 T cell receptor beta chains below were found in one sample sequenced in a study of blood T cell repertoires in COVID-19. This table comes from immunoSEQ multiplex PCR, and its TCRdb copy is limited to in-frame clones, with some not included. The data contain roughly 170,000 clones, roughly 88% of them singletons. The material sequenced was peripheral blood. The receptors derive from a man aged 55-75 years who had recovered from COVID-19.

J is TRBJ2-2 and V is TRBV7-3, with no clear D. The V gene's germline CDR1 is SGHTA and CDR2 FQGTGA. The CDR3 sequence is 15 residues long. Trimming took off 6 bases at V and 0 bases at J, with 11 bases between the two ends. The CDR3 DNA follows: TGTGCCAGCAGTCAAGGTGGGCCGAACACCGGGGAGCTGTTTTTT. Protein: CASSQGGPNTGELFF.

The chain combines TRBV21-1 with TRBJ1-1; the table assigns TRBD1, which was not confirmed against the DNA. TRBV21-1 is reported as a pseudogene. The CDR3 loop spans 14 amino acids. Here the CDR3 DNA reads TGTGCCAGCAGCAAATTGTTAGGGGGCACTGAAGCTTTCTTT. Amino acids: CASSKLLGGTEAFF.

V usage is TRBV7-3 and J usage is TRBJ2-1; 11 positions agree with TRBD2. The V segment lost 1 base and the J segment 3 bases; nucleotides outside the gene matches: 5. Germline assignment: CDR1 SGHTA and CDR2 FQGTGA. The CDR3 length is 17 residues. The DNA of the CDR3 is TGTGCCAGCAGCTTAAATAGCGGGGGGGCTAGCTACAATGAGCAGTTCTTC. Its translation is CASSLNSGGASYNEQFF.

CDR3 DNA sequence: TGTGCCAGCAGCTTAGGAGGACAGACTGAAGCTTTCTTT. It codes for CASSLGGQTEAFF. This chain connects TRBV11-3 to TRBJ1-1; a weak D match, TRBD1 (6 bases). With 1 base removed from V and 5 bases from J, the gap between germline ends came to 8 bases. The CDR3 totals 13 residues. The germline V gene encodes CDR1 SGHNT and CDR2 YENEEA.

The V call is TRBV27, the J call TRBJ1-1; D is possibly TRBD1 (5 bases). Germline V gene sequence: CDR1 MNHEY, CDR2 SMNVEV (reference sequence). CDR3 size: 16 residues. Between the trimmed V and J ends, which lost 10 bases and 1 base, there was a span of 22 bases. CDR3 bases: TGTGCCACCAGAAACGAAGTGGGCAGGGAGAACACTGAAGCTTTCTTT. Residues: CATRNEVGRENTEAFF.